This T cell receptor (beta chain) is from a study of blood T cell repertoires in COVID-19. Only in-frame clones appear in the TCRdb table, and some are missing; sequencing was by immunoSEQ multiplex PCR. The sample has around 340,000 clones, about nine tenths seen once. The V gene end was trimmed by 4 bases and the J gene end by 3 bases; junction bases not matched to a gene: 6. The CDR3 is 14 residues long. The germline V gene encodes CDR1 LNHDA and CDR2 SQIVND (reference sequence). Those who participated ranged in age from roughly 18 to 90 years and resided in about 24 US areas. Clinical history reported by participants formed the basis on which cohorts were assigned.

The gene calls are TRBV19 and TRBJ2-7; 7 bases are shared with TRBD2. The sample taken for sequencing was PBMCs or T cells enriched from blood (not recorded which). The TCR comes from a woman in her thirties who had been exposed to COVID-19. The DNA for the CDR3 is TGTGCCAGTAGTACCCAGCGGGATAGCTACGAGCAGTACTTC. The encoded protein is CASSTQRDSYEQYF. The complete variable domain, with remaining parts taken from reference TRBV19 and TRBJ2-7, reads DGGITQSPKYLFRKEGQNVTLSCEQNLNHDAMYWYRQDPGQGLRLIYYSQIVNDFQKGDIAEGYSVSREKKESFPLTVTSAQKNPTAFYLCASSTQRDSYEQYFGPGTRLTVT.